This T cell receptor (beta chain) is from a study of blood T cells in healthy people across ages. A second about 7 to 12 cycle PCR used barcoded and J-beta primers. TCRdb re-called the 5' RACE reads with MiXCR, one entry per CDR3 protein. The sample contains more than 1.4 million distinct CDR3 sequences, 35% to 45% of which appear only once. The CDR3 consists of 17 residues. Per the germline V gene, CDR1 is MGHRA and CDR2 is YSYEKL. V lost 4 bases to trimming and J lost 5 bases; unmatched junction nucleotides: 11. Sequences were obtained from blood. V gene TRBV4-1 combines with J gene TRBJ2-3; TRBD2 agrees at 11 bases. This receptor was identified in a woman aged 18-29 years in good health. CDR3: CASSRDPGLAVLDTQYF. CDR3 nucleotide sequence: TGCGCCAGCAGCCGCGATCCGGGACTAGCGGTTTTAGATACGCAGTATTTT.